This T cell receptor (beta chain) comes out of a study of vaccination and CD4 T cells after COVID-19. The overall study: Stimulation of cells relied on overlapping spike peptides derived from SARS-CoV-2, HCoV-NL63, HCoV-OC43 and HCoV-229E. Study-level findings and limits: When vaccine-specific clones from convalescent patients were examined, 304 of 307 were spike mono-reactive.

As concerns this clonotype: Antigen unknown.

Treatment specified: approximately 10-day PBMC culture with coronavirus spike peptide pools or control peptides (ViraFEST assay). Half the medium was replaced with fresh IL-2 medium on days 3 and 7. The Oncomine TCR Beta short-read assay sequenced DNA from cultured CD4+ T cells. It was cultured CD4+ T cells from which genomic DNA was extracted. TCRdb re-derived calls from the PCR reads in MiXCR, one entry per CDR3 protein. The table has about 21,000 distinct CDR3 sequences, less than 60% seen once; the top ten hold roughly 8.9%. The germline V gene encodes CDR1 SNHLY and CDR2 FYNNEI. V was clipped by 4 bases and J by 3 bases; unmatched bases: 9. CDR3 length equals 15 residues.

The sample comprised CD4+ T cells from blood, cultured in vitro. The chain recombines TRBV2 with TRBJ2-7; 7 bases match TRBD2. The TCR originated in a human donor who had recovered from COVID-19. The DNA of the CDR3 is TGTGCCAGCAGTGGGGACCCGACTAGCTTCTACGAGCAGTACTTC. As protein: CASSGDPTSFYEQYF. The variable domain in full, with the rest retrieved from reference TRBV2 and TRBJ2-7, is EPEVTQTPSHQVTQMGQEVILRCVPISNHLYFYWYRQILGQKVEFLVSFYNNEISEKSEIFDDQFSVERPDGSNFTLKIRSTKLEDSAMYFCASSGDPTSFYEQYFGPGTRLTVT.